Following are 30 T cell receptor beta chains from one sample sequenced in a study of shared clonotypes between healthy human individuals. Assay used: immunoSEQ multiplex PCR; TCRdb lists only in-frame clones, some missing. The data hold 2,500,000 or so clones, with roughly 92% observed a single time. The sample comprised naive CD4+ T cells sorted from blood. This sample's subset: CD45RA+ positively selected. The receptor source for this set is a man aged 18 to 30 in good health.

The CDR3 sequence is CASSSGLAGDTDTQYF. As DNA, the CDR3 is TGTGCCAGCAGTTCCGGACTAGCGGGGGATACAGATACGCAGTATTTT. The J gene is TRBJ2-3, the V gene TRBV11-3, with TRBD2 identical over 13 bases. Germline V gives CDR1 SGHNT, CDR2 YENEEA. The CDR3 has 16 amino acids. V dropped 6 bases and J dropped 3; count of bases not matched to a gene: 6.

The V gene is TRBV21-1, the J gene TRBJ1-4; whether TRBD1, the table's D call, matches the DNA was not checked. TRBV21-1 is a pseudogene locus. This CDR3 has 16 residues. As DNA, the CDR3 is TGTGCCAGCAGCAAAGGAACAGTAATAGCTAATGAAAAACTGTTTTTT. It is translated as CASSKGTVIANEKLFF.

The CDR3 DNA reads TGCGCCAGCAGAGGCCAGGGTCCCACCGGGGAGCTGTTTTTT. This codes for CASRGQGPTGELFF. The chain recombines TRBV5-1 with TRBJ2-2; weak D call: TRBD1 (5 bases). The CDR3 is 14 residues long. Trimming left V 5 bases short and J 4 bases short, with 12 bases between. Germline V lookup: CDR1 SGHRS, CDR2 YFSETQ. Variable domain in full (rest from reference TRBV5-1 and TRBJ2-2): KAGVTQTPRYLIKTRGQQVTLSCSPISGHRSVSWYQQTPGQGLQFLFEYFSETQRNKGNFPGRFSGRQFSNSRSEMNVSTLELGDSALYLCASRGQGPTGELFFGEGSRLTVL.

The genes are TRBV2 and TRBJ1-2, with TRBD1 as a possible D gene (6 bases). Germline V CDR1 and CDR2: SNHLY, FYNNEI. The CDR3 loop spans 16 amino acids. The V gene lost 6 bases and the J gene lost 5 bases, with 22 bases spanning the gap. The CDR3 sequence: CASRQGGQSGAYGYTF. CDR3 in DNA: TGTGCCAGCAGGCAGGGTGGACAGTCAGGGGCTTATGGCTACACCTTC. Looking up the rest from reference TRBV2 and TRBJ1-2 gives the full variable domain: EPEVTQTPSHQVTQMGQEVILRCVPISNHLYFYWYRQILGQKVEFLVSFYNNEISEKSEIFDDQFSVERPDGSNFTLKIRSTKLEDSAMYFCASRQGGQSGAYGYTFGSGTRLTVV.

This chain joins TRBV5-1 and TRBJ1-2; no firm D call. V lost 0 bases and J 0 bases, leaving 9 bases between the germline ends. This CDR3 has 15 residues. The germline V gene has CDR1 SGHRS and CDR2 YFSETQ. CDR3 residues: CASSLVVSANYGYTF. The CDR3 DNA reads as TGCGCCAGCAGCTTGGTTGTATCTGCTAACTATGGCTACACCTTC.

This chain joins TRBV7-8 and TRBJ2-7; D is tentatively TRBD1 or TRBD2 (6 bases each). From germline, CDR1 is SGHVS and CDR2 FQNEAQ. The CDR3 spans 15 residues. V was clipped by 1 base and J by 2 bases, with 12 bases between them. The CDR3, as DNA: TGTGCCAGCAGCTTAGTGTCGGAGGGGGCCTACGAGCAGTACTTC. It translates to CASSLVSEGAYEQYF.

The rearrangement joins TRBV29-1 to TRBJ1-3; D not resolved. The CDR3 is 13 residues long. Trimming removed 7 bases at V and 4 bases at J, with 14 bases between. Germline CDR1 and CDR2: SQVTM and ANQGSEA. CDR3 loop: CSARKGTGNTIYF. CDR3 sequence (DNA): TGCAGCGCAAGGAAGGGAACAGGAAACACCATATATTTT.

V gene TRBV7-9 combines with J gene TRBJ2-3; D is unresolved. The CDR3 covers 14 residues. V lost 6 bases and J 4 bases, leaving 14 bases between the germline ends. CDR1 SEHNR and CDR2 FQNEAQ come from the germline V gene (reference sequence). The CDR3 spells CASSFDRASDTQYF. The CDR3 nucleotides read TGTGCCAGCAGTTTTGATCGGGCCTCAGATACGCAGTATTTT. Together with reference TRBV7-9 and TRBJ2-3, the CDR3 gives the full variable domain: DTGVSQNPRHKITKRGQNVTFRCDPISEHNRLYWYRQTLGQGPEFLTYFQNEAQLEKSRLLSDRFSAERPKGSFSTLEIQRTEQGDSAMYLCASSFDRASDTQYFGPGTRLTVL.

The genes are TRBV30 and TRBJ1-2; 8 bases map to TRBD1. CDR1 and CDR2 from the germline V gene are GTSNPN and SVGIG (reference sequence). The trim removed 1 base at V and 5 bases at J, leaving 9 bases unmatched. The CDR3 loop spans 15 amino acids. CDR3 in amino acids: CAWSAYPGGAYGYTF. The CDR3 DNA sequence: TGTGCCTGGAGTGCATACCCAGGGGGCGCTTATGGCTACACCTTC.

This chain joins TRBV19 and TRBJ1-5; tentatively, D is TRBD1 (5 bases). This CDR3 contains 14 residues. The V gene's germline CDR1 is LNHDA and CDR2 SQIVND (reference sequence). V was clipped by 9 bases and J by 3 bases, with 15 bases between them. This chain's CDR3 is CASAFREINQPQHF. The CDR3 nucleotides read TGTGCCAGCGCGTTCAGGGAGATCAATCAGCCCCAGCATTTT.

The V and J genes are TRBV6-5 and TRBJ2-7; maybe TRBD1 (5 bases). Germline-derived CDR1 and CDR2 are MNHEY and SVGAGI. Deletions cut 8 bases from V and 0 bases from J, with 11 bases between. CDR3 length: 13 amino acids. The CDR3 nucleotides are TGTGCCAGCTGGGGCGGAGCCTCCTACGAGCAGTACTTC. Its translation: CASWGGASYEQYF.

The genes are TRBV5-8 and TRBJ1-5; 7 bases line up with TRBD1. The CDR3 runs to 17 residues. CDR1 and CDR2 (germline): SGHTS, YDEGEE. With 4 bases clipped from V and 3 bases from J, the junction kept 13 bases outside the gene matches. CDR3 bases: TGTGCCAGCAGCGCGAGGACAGGACGACAATACAATCAGCCCCAGCATTTT. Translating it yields CASSARTGRQYNQPQHF.

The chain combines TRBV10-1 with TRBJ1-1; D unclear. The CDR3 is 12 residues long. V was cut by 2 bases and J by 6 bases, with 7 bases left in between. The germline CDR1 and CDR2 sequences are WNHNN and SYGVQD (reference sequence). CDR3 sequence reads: CASSEAKAEAFF. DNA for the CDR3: TGCGCCAGCAGTGAGGCCAAGGCTGAAGCTTTCTTT.

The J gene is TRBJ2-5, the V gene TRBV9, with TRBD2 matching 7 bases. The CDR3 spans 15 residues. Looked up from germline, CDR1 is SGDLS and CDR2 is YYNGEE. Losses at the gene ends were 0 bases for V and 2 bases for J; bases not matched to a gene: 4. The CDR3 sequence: CASSVVSRGQETQYF. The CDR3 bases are TGTGCCAGCAGCGTAGTTTCGCGGGGGCAAGAGACCCAGTACTTC.

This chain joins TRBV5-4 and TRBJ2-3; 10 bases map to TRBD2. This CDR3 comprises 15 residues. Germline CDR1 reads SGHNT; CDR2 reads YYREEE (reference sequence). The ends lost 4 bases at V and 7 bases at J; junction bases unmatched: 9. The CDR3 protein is CASSAPSGGINTQYF. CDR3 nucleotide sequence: TGTGCCAGCAGCGCTCCTAGCGGGGGCATCAATACGCAGTATTTT.

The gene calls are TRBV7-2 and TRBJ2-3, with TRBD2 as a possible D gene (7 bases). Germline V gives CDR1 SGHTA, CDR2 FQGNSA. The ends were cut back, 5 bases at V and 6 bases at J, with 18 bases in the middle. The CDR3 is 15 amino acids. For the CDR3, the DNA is TGTGCCAGCAGCCCTGGGGGGGGCCCCGGGGATACGCAGTATTTT. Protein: CASSPGGGPGDTQYF. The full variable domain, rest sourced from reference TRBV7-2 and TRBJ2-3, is GAGVSQSPSNKVTEKGKDVELRCDPISGHTALYWYRQSLGQGLEFLIYFQGNSAPDKSGLPSDRFSAERTGGSVSTLTIQRTQQEDSAVYLCASSPGGGPGDTQYFGPGTRLTVL.

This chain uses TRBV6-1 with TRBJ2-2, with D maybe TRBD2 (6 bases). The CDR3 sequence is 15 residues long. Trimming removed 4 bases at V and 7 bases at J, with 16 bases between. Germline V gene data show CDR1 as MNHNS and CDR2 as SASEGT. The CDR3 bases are TGTGCCAGCAGTGGGGGGGACCGGAGAAACGGGGAGCTGTTTTTT. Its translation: CASSGGDRRNGELFF.

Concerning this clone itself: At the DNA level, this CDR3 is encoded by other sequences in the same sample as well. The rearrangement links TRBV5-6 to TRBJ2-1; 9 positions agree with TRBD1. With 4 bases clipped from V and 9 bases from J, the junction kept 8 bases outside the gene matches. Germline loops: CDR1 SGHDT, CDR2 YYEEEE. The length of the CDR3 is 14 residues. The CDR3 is CASSPDRGWGEQFF. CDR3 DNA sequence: TGTGCCAGCAGCCCTGACAGGGGGTGGGGTGAGCAGTTCTTC.

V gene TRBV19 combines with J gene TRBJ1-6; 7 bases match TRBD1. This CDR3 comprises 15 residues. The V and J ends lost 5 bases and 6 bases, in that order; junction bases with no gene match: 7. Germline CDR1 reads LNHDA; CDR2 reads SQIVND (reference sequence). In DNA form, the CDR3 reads TGTGCCAGTAGTTCTGAAACAGGGGTTAATTCACCCCTCCACTTT. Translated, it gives CASSSETGVNSPLHF.

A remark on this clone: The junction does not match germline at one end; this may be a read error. The CDR3 region has the DNA TGTGCCAGCAGCTCAGGGGCTAGATTGCACTTC. Translation: CASSSGARLHF. This chain links TRBV7-3 with TRBJ2-5, with a tentative D call TRBD1 (6 bases). The V gene's germline CDR1 is SGHTA and CDR2 FQGTGA. The CDR3 spans 11 residues.

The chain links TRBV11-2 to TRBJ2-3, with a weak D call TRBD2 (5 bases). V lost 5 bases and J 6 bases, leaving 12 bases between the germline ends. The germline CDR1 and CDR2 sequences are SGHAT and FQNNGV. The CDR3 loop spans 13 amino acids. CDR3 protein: CASSRDYPDTQYF. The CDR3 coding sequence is TGTGCCAGCAGCCGTGACTACCCCGATACGCAGTATTTT. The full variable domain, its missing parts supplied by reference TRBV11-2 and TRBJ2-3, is EAGVAQSPRYKIIEKRQSVAFWCNPISGHATLYWYQQILGQGPKLLIQFQNNGVVDDSQLPKDRFSAERLKGVDSTLKIQPAKLEDSAVYLCASSRDYPDTQYFGPGTRLTVL.

This CDR3 is CASSDSGPPQHF. The CDR3 DNA reads as TGTGCCAGCAGTGATTCGGGGCCGCCCCAGCATTTT. This chain joins TRBV2 and TRBJ1-5; weak D call: TRBD1 (5 bases). This CDR3 region has 12 residues. Germline CDR1 reads SNHLY; CDR2 reads FYNNEI. The V end lost 3 bases, the J end lost 9 bases, and 9 bases lay between the germline ends.

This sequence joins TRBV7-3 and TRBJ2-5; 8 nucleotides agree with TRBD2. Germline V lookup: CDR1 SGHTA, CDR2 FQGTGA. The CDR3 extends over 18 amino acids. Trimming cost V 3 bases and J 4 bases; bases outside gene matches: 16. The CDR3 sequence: CASSFLGGGLGPRETQYF. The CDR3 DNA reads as TGTGCCAGCAGCTTCCTTGGCGGGGGACTAGGCCCTCGAGAGACCCAGTACTTC.

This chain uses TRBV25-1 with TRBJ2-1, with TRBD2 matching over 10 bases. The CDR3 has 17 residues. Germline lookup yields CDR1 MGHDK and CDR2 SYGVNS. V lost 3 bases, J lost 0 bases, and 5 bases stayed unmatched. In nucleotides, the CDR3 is TGTGCCAGCAGTGAGATAGCGGGAGGTGGCTCCTACAATGAGCAGTTCTTC. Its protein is CASSEIAGGGSYNEQFF.

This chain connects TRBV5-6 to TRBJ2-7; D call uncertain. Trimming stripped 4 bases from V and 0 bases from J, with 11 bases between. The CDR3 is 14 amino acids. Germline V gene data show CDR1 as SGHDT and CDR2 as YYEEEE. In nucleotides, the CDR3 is TGTGCCAGCAGCCCGACAATGGTCTCCTACGAGCAGTACTTC. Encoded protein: CASSPTMVSYEQYF.

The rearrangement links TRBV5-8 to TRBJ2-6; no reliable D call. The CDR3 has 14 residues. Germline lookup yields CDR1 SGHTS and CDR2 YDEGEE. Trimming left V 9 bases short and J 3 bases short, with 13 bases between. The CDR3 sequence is CATPRLVGANVLTF. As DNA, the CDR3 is TGTGCCACCCCACGGTTGGTTGGGGCCAACGTCCTGACTTTC. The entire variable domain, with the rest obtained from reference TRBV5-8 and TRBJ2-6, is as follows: EAGVTQSPTHLIKTRGQQATLRCSPISGHTSVYWYQQALGLGLQFLLWYDEGEERNRGNFPPRFSGRQFPNYSSELNVNALELEDSALYLCATPRLVGANVLTFGAGSRLTVL.

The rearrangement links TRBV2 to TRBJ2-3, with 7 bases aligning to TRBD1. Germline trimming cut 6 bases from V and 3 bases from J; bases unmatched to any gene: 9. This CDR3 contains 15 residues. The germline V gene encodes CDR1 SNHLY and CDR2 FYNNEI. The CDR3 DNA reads TGTGCCAGCAGCATGACAGGGAGTAGAACAGATACGCAGTATTTT. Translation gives CASSMTGSRTDTQYF.

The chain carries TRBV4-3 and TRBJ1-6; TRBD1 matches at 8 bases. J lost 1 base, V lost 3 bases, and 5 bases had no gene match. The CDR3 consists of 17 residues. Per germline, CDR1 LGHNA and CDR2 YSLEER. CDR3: CASSQDREASYNSPLHF. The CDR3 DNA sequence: TGCGCCAGCAGCCAGGACAGGGAAGCGTCCTATAATTCACCCCTCCACTTT.

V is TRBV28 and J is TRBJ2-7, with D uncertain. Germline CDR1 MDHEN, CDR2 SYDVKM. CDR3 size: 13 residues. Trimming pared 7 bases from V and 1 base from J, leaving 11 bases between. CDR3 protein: CASTSPNSYEQYF. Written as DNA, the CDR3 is TGTGCCAGCACCTCTCCAAATTCCTACGAGCAGTACTTC.

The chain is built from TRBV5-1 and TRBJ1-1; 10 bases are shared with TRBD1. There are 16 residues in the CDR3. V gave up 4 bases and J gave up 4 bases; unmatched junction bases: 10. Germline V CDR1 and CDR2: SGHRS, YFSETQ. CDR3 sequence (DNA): TGCGCCAGCAGCCCGTGGGACAGGGGAGGAAGCACTGAAGCTTTCTTT. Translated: CASSPWDRGGSTEAFF.